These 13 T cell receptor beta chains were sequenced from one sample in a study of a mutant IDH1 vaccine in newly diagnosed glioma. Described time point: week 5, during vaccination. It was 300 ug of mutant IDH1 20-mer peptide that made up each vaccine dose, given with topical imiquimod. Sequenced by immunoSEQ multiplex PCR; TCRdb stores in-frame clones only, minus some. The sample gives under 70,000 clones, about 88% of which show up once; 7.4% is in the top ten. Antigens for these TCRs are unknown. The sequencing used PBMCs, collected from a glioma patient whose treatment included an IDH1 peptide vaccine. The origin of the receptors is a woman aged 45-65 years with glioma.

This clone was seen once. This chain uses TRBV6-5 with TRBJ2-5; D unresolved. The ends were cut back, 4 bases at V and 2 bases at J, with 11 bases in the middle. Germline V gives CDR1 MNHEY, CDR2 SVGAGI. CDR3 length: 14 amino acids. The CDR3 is CASSLVGRQETQYF. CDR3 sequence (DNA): TGTGCCAGCAGTTTGGTTGGCCGGCAAGAGACCCAGTACTTC.

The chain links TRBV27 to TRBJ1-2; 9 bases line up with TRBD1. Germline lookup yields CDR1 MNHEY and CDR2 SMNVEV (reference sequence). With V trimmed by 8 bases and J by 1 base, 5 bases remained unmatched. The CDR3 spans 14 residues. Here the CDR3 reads CASLPGQGNYGYTF. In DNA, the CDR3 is TGTGCCAGCCTACCGGGACAGGGTAACTATGGCTACACCTTC.

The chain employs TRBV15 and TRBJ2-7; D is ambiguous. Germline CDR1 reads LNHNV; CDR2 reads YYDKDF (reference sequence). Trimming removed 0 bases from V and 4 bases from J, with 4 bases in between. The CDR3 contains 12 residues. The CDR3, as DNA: TGTGCCACCAGCAGAGATCGTTACGAGCAGTACTTC. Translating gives CATSRDRYEQYF.

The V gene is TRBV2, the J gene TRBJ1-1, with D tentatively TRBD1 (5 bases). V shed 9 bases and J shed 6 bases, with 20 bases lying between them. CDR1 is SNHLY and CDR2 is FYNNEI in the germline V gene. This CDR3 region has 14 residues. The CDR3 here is CARDQQENQPEAFF. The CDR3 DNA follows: TGTGCCAGAGACCAACAGGAAAACCAACCTGAAGCTTTCTTT.

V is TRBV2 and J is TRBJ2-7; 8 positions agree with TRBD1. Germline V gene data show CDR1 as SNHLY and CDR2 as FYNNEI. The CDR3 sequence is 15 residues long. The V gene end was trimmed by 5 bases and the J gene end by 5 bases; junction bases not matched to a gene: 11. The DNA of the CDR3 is TGTGCCAGCAGTCTAACCAGGACAGGGACCAACGAGCAGTACTTC. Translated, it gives CASSLTRTGTNEQYF.

CDR3 sequence reads: CASSLSGANVLTF. The CDR3 DNA reads as TGTGCCAGCAGCCTTTCTGGGGCCAACGTCCTGACTTTC. This chain joins TRBV27 and TRBJ2-6; D ambiguous. Looked up from germline, CDR1 is MNHEY and CDR2 is SMNVEV (reference sequence). With 6 bases removed from V and 1 base from J, the gap between germline ends came to 4 bases. The CDR3 is 13 residues long.

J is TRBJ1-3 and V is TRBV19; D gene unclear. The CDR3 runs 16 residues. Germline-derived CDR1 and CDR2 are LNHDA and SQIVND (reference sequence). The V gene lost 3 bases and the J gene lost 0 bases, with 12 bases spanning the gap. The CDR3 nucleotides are TGTGCCAGTAGTATTTATGGGAAGAGCTCTGGAAACACCATATATTTT. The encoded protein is CASSIYGKSSGNTIYF.

The CDR3 DNA sequence: TGTGCCAGCAGTCAGGGACACGCTCCCGAGCAGTACTTC. Protein sequence: CASSQGHAPEQYF. V is TRBV5-5 and J is TRBJ2-7; TRBD1 is a possible D gene (6 bases). The CDR3 covers 13 residues. Germline CDR1 SGHKS, CDR2 YYEKEE (reference sequence). Trimming cost V 5 bases and J 6 bases, with 15 bases left between them.

CDR3 protein: CASSPPGDYGYTF. For the CDR3, the DNA is TGTGCCAGCTCACCTCCAGGGGATTATGGCTACACCTTC. The chain joins TRBV18 to TRBJ1-2; D might be TRBD1 (6 bases). Trimming pared 3 bases from V and 5 bases from J, leaving 10 bases between. The CDR3 loop spans 13 amino acids. Germline assignment: CDR1 KGHSH and CDR2 LQKENI.

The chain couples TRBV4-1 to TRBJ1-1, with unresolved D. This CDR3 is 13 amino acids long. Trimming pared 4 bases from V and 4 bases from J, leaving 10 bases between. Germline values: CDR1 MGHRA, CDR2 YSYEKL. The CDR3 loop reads CASSPRVLTEAFF. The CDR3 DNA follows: TGCGCCAGCAGCCCCCGGGTTCTCACTGAAGCTTTCTTT.

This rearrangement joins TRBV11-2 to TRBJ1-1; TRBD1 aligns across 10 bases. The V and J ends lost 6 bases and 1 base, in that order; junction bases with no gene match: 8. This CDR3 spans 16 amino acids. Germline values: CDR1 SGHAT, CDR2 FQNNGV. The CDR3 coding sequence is TGTGCCAGCAGTCACCCGGGACAGGGGACGAACACTGAAGCTTTCTTT. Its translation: CASSHPGQGTNTEAFF. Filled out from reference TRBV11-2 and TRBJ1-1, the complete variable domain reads EAGVAQSPRYKIIEKRQSVAFWCNPISGHATLYWYQQILGQGPKLLIQFQNNGVVDDSQLPKDRFSAERLKGVDSTLKIQPAKLEDSAVYLCASSHPGQGTNTEAFFGQGTRLTVV.

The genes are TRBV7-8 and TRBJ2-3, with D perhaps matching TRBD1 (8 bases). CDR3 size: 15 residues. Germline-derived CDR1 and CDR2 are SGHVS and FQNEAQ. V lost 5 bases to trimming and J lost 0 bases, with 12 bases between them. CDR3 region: CASSERDRSTDTQYF. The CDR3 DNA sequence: TGTGCCAGCAGCGAGCGGGACAGGAGCACAGATACGCAGTATTTT.

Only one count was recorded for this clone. The DNA for the CDR3 is TGTGCCAGCAGTCGGGGGGGACTCCAAGAGACCCAGTACTTC. Translation gives CASSRGGLQETQYF. V usage is TRBV6-5 and J usage is TRBJ2-5; 8 positions agree with TRBD2. The germline CDR1 and CDR2 sequences are MNHEY and SVGAGI. V trimming: 5 bases; J trimming: 1 base; junction bases outside the gene matches: 3. The CDR3 is made up of 14 amino acids.